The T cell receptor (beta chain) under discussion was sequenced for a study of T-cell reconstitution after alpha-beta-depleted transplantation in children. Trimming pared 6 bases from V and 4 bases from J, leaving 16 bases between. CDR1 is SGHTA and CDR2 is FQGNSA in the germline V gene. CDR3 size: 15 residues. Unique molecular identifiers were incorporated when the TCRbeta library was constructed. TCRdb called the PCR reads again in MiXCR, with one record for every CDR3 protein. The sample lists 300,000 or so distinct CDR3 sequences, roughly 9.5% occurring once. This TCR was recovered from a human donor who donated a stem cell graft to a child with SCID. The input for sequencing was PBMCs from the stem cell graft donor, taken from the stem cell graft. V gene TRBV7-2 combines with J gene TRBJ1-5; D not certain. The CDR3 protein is CASSSPGPYNQPQHF. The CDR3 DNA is TGTGCCAGCAGTTCTCCGGGTCCCTATAATCAGCCCCAGCATTTT.